This passage covers 21 T cell receptor beta chains from one sample sequenced in a study of PD-1 blockade in classical Hodgkin lymphoma. Measured with immunoSEQ multiplex PCR; TCRdb has only the in-frame clones, and not every one. Of about 17,000 clones listed, approximately 68% are singletons. Time point described: cycle 4 day 1 (C4D1), after 6 weeks of nivolumab. Relapse after autologous stem cell transplantation occurred in every patient, and brentuximab vedotin exposure varied. Here the sequenced sample was peripheral blood mononuclear cells (PBMCs), taken before the fourth cycle of nivolumab. The receptors come from a human donor with classical Hodgkin lymphoma.

The rearrangement links TRBV4-2 to TRBJ2-3; 10 bases agree with TRBD2. Per the germline V gene, CDR1 is LGHNA and CDR2 is YNFKEQ. CDR3 length equals 16 residues. V was clipped by 3 bases and J by 3 bases; unmatched bases: 6. This CDR3 reads CASSHVAGGGTDTQYF. CDR3 DNA sequence: TGTGCCAGCAGCCACGTAGCGGGAGGCGGGACAGATACGCAGTATTTT.

Concerning this clone itself: The same CDR3 arises from other DNA sequences in this sample as well. The rearrangement uses TRBV2 and TRBJ1-5, with 8 bases matching TRBD1. The CDR3 runs to 15 residues. Germline-derived CDR1 and CDR2 are SNHLY and FYNNEI. V trimming: 6 bases; J trimming: 5 bases; junction bases outside the gene matches: 9. CDR3 protein: CASRETGGGDQPQHF. CDR3 nucleotides: TGTGCCAGCAGGGAAACAGGGGGTGGTGATCAGCCCCAGCATTTT.

The rearrangement joins TRBV15 to TRBJ2-5; 12 nucleotides match TRBD2. The DNA end is more similar to TRBJ2-7, so the J call may be wrong. The CDR3 has 14 residues. CDR1 and CDR2 from the germline V gene are LNHNV and YYDKDF (reference sequence). The DNA of the CDR3 is TGTGCCACCTCGACTAGCGGGAGCTCCTACGAGCAGTACTTC. Protein: CATSTSGSSYEQYF.

The V gene is TRBV11-3, the J gene TRBJ2-2; no clear D gene. The CDR3 length is 14 residues. Germline values: CDR1 SGHNT, CDR2 YENEEA. Trimming took off 5 bases at V and 1 base at J, with 8 bases between the two ends. The CDR3 coding sequence is TGTGCCAGCAGCCTACCGGGGAACACCGGGGAGCTGTTTTTT. Its protein is CASSLPGNTGELFF.

In its sample, this clone was seen a few times. The V gene is TRBV6-5, the J gene TRBJ2-7, with unresolved D. V was trimmed by 2 bases and J by 6 bases, leaving 14 bases between them. Germline V gene lookup returns CDR1 MNHEY and CDR2 SVGAGI. The length of the CDR3 is 14 residues. This CDR3 is CASSYVDRESEQYF. The CDR3 bases are TGTGCCAGCAGTTACGTTGACCGTGAGTCCGAGCAGTACTTC.

The rearrangement links TRBV7-9 to TRBJ2-5; no clear D gene. The CDR3 sequence is 12 residues long. V gave up 4 bases and J gave up 2 bases, with 5 bases separating them. Germline V gene data show CDR1 as SEHNR and CDR2 as FQNEAQ (reference sequence). This chain's CDR3 is CASSSEQETQYF. The CDR3 DNA reads as TGTGCCAGCAGCTCGGAACAAGAGACCCAGTACTTC.

Only one count was recorded for this clone. This chain connects TRBV11-3 to TRBJ2-7; TRBD2 agrees at 8 bases. Germline V CDR1 and CDR2: SGHNT, YENEEA. The CDR3 is made up of 15 amino acids. J gave up 2 bases and V 0 bases, and 3 bases lay outside the gene matches. For the CDR3, the DNA is TGTGCCAGCAGCTTAGATAGCGGGAACACCTACGAGCAGTACTTC. Translated, it gives CASSLDSGNTYEQYF.

This chain links TRBV19 with TRBJ2-2, with 13 bases aligning to TRBD2. CDR1 LNHDA and CDR2 SQIVND come from the germline V gene (reference sequence). V was clipped by 10 bases and J by 0 bases; unmatched bases: 11. The length of the CDR3 is 18 residues. CDR3: CATETWTSGSPNTGELFF. The CDR3 DNA follows: TGTGCCACTGAGACTTGGACTAGCGGGAGCCCGAACACCGGGGAGCTGTTTTTT.

This clone was counted a few times. The chain joins TRBV9 to TRBJ2-7, with 8 bases aligning to TRBD2. CDR3 length: 15 amino acids. The J segment lost 5 bases and the V segment lost 3 bases, leaving 10 bases of the junction unmatched. Germline V gene data show CDR1 as SGDLS and CDR2 as YYNGEE. In DNA form, the CDR3 reads TGTGCCAGCAGCGAAACCGGGACTAGGGTTCACGAGCAGTACTTC. Protein product: CASSETGTRVHEQYF.

The chain joins TRBV7-6 to TRBJ2-7, with 8 bases that match TRBD1. CDR1 is SGHVS, CDR2 FNYEAQ, per germline. Trimming at V came to 1 base and at J to 3 bases, leaving 5 bases not matched to a gene. The CDR3 covers 15 residues. In nucleotides, the CDR3 is TGTGCCAGCAGCTTAGGACAGGGGATGGGCTACGAGCAGTACTTC. It is translated as CASSLGQGMGYEQYF. The whole variable domain, filled in from reference TRBV7-6 and TRBJ2-7, reads GAGVSQSPRYKVTKRGQDVALRCDPISGHVSLYWYRQALGQGPEFLTYFNYEAQQDKSGLPNDRFSAERPEGSISTLTIQRTEQRDSAMYRCASSLGQGMGYEQYFGPGTRLTVT.

The rearrangement links TRBV19 to TRBJ1-2; 9 bases line up with TRBD1. Germline V gene lookup returns CDR1 LNHDA and CDR2 SQIVND (reference sequence). V dropped 8 bases and J dropped 5; count of bases not matched to a gene: 9. The CDR3 consists of 14 residues. The CDR3: CASGDREAPYGYTF. CDR3 bases: TGTGCCAGTGGGGACAGGGAGGCACCGTATGGCTACACCTTC.

In its sample, this clone was seen a few times. V and J are TRBV28 and TRBJ1-1; TRBD1 might be the D (5 bases). Germline V lookup: CDR1 MDHEN, CDR2 SYDVKM. CDR3 size: 13 residues. The ends were cut back, 8 bases at V and 7 bases at J, with 17 bases in the middle. CDR3 bases: TGTGCCAGCCAGCGGGGCGCGGGGGTTGAAGCTTTCTTT. Amino acids: CASQRGAGVEAFF.

The chain employs TRBV7-9 and TRBJ2-7; tentative D call: TRBD1 (6 bases). This CDR3 region has 14 residues. With 5 bases removed from V and 2 bases from J, the gap between germline ends came to 13 bases. Germline CDR1 reads SEHNR; CDR2 reads FQNEAQ (reference sequence). CDR3 nucleotide sequence: TGTGCCAGCAGCCAAGGACAGCAAACCTACGAGCAGTACTTC. This gives the protein CASSQGQQTYEQYF.

This chain connects TRBV4-1 to TRBJ2-5; either TRBD1 or TRBD2 may supply D (5 bases each). CDR1 is MGHRA, CDR2 YSYEKL, per germline. Trimming took off 3 bases at V and 1 base at J, with 6 bases between the two ends. The CDR3 length is 13 residues. CDR3 sequence reads: CASSQGTQETQYF. In nucleotides, the CDR3 is TGCGCCAGCAGCCAGGGGACCCAAGAGACCCAGTACTTC.

The chain employs TRBV9 and TRBJ1-1; 7 bases match TRBD1. The ends lost 4 bases at V and 4 bases at J; junction bases unmatched: 10. Germline CDR1 and CDR2: SGDLS and YYNGEE. The CDR3 runs to 15 residues. The CDR3 loop is CASSPGTVGITEAFF. CDR3 sequence (DNA): TGTGCCAGCAGCCCAGGGACAGTAGGGATCACTGAAGCTTTCTTT.

The chain combines TRBV28 with TRBJ2-5; TRBD2 matches at 8 bases. The CDR3 is 18 residues long. Germline trimming cut 2 bases from V and 0 bases from J; bases unmatched to any gene: 11. From germline, CDR1 is MDHEN and CDR2 SYDVKM. CDR3 loop: CASSLRAPGGLDQETQYF. CDR3 bases: TGTGCCAGCAGTTTAAGGGCCCCCGGGGGACTAGACCAAGAGACCCAGTACTTC.

V gene TRBV19 combines with J gene TRBJ2-7, with 9 positions matching TRBD1. The CDR3 consists of 15 residues. Germline V gene data show CDR1 as LNHDA and CDR2 as SQIVND (reference sequence). The V and J ends lost 3 bases and 2 bases, in that order; junction bases with no gene match: 5. The CDR3 sequence is CASSIAGTGTYEQYF. CDR3 nucleotide sequence: TGTGCCAGTAGTATCGCCGGGACAGGGACCTACGAGCAGTACTTC.

This chain links TRBV2 with TRBJ2-7; 8 nucleotides line up with TRBD1. Germline lookup yields CDR1 SNHLY and CDR2 FYNNEI. The CDR3 length is 12 residues. Trimming cost V 6 bases and J 7 bases; bases outside gene matches: 5. This CDR3 is CASSFRGREQYF. The CDR3 DNA sequence: TGTGCCAGCAGCTTCAGGGGGCGAGAGCAGTACTTC.

The rearrangement joins TRBV7-8 to TRBJ2-7; TRBD1 matches at 10 bases. CDR3 length: 15 residues. Germline V gene lookup returns CDR1 SGHVS and CDR2 FQNEAQ. Trimming at V came to 5 bases and at J to 3 bases, leaving 7 bases not matched to a gene. DNA of the CDR3: TGTGCCAGCAGCCGTGGGACAGGGGAAGGCTACGAGCAGTACTTC. Protein: CASSRGTGEGYEQYF. Full variable domain (remainder filled in from reference TRBV7-8 and TRBJ2-7): GAGVSQSPRYKVAKRGQDVALRCDPISGHVSLFWYQQALGQGPEFLTYFQNEAQLDKSGLPSDRFFAERPEGSVSTLKIQRTQQEDSAVYLCASSRGTGEGYEQYFGPGTRLTVT.

The rearrangement uses TRBV27 and TRBJ1-1; D not resolved. The CDR3 loop spans 13 amino acids. Between the trimmed V and J ends, which lost 1 base and 6 bases, there was a span of 9 bases. Germline CDR1 and CDR2: MNHEY and SMNVEV (reference sequence). CDR3 bases: TGTGCCAGCAGTTTATTGGGAATTTCTGAAGCTTTCTTT. Its translation: CASSLLGISEAFF.

This chain links TRBV27 with TRBJ2-5; unclear D gene. The J call may be mistaken, given a closer DNA end match to TRBJ2-7. The V gene's germline CDR1 is MNHEY and CDR2 SMNVEV (reference sequence). The CDR3 consists of 14 residues. The CDR3 reads CASSPVSPSYEQYF. CDR3 bases: TGTGCCAGCAGTCCGGTTAGCCCCTCCTACGAGCAGTACTTC.